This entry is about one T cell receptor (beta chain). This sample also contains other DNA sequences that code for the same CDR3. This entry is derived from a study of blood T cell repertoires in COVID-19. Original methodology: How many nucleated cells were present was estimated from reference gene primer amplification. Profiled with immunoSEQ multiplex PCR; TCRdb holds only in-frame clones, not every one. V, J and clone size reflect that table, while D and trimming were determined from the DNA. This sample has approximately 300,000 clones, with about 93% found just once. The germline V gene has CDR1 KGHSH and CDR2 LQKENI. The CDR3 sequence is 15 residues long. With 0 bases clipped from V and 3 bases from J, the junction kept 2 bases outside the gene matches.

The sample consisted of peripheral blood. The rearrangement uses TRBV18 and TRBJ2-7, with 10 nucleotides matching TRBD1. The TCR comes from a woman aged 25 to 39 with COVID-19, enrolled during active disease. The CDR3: CASSPPGTGVYEQYF. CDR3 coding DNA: TGTGCCAGCTCACCACCTGGGACAGGGGTCTACGAGCAGTACTTC.